This TCR beta chain was found in a study of metastatic and nonmetastatic thyroid tumors. There were no patients who had received any treatment before thyroid surgery. This clone was recorded at least ten times. Its specificity is not known. MiXCR reprocessed the PCR reads for TCRdb. Here the sample spans 35,000 to 40,000 clones, roughly 17% being singletons. Study results and caveats: Compared with benign nodules, malignant thyroid tumors were reported to have significantly higher TCR beta diversity in both blood and tumor.

The V segment lost 5 bases and the J segment 1 base; nucleotides outside the gene matches: 4. In germline, CDR1 is KGHSH, CDR2 LQKENI. This CDR3 region has 15 residues. The TCR sequence derives from a female donor with papillary thyroid cancer or a benign thyroid nodule (not recorded which). Some clones in this sample may be carry-over from other donors' samples. Sequenced input: tumor tissue. This rearrangement joins TRBV18 to TRBJ1-2, with TRBD1 identical over 10 bases. DNA for the CDR3: TGTGCCAGCTCAGCGACAGGGGGCTATAACTATGGCTACACCTTC. As protein: CASSATGGYNYGYTF.